The source of this T cell receptor (beta chain) is a study of blood T cell repertoires in COVID-19. Sequencing was performed with immunoSEQ multiplex PCR; in TCRdb, only in-frame clones are kept and a portion is missing. The data contain fewer than 200,000 clones, under 90% of them singletons. CDR3 size: 17 residues. Trimming left V 0 bases short and J 3 bases short, with 15 bases between. The V gene's germline CDR1 is KGHSH and CDR2 LQKENI. What was sequenced was PBMCs or T cells enriched from blood (not recorded which). V is TRBV18 and J is TRBJ1-5; possible D gene TRBD1, 5 bases. The source of this sequence is a man aged 55 to 70 who had recovered from COVID-19. CDR3 sequence: CASSPPGGVGTNQPQHF. In nucleotides, the CDR3 is TGTGCCAGCTCACCACCGGGGGGAGTCGGGACCAATCAGCCCCAGCATTTT.